One and the same sample provided the 12 T cell receptor beta chains below, sequenced in a study of cytomegalovirus exposure and HLA in healthy donors. Amplification used 60 Vbeta primers and 13 Jbeta primers. Sequencing was performed with immunoSEQ multiplex PCR; in TCRdb, only in-frame clones are kept and a portion is missing. The top ten hold roughly 9.7% of the sample, which has tens of thousands of clones, roughly 70% seen once. The sample comprised PBMCs. Receptors were obtained from a woman aged 45 to 65 in good health and CMV-seropositive.

The J gene is TRBJ1-1, the V gene TRBV18, with 7 positions matching TRBD1. Germline CDR1 KGHSH, CDR2 LQKENI. V dropped 2 bases and J dropped 3; count of bases not matched to a gene: 9. The CDR3 is 16 residues long. CDR3 amino acids: CASSPRQGTGDTEAFF. CDR3 bases: TGTGCCAGCTCACCAAGACAGGGTACGGGGGACACTGAAGCTTTCTTT.

The gene calls are TRBV28 and TRBJ1-5, with no clear D. Looked up from germline, CDR1 is MDHEN and CDR2 is SYDVKM. The V gene lost 3 bases and the J gene lost 5 bases, with 14 bases spanning the gap. The CDR3 sequence is 15 residues long. The CDR3 is CASSFTQAPDQPQHF. CDR3 DNA: TGTGCCAGCAGTTTTACGCAGGCCCCCGATCAGCCCCAGCATTTT.

The chain has TRBV9 and TRBJ2-1, with a weak D call TRBD2 (6 bases). Germline lookup yields CDR1 SGDLS and CDR2 YYNGEE. The germline V and J ends were trimmed by 1 base and 8 bases, with 19 bases remaining between them. This CDR3 has 16 amino acids. The chain's CDR3 is CASSVSTGLQGYEQFF. The CDR3 bases are TGTGCCAGCAGCGTATCTACGGGACTCCAGGGTTATGAGCAGTTCTTC. Full variable domain (missing parts from reference TRBV9 and TRBJ2-1): DSGVTQTPKHLITATGQRVTLRCSPRSGDLSVYWYQQSLDQGLQFLIQYYNGEERAKGNILERFSAQQFPDLHSELNLSSLELGDSALYFCASSVSTGLQGYEQFFGPGTRLTVL.

CDR3 sequence (DNA): TGTGCCAGCAGTTCATCGGGGGAAGGAGGCACTGAAGCTTTCTTT. Translation gives CASSSSGEGGTEAFF. The V call is TRBV7-2, the J call TRBJ1-1, with D perhaps matching TRBD1 (5 bases). V was cut by 6 bases and J by 4 bases, with 18 bases left in between. Germline V gene data show CDR1 as SGHTA and CDR2 as FQGNSA. CDR3 size: 15 residues.

The V and J genes are TRBV5-1 and TRBJ2-7; TRBD2 aligns across 11 bases. CDR3 length: 16 residues. The germline V gene has CDR1 SGHRS and CDR2 YFSETQ. Trimming took 0 bases from V and 1 from J; bases not matched to a gene: 3. The CDR3 here is CASSLGLAGGSYEQYF. The CDR3, as DNA: TGCGCCAGCAGCTTGGGCCTAGCGGGGGGTTCCTACGAGCAGTACTTC. Filled out from reference TRBV5-1 and TRBJ2-7, the complete variable domain reads KAGVTQTPRYLIKTRGQQVTLSCSPISGHRSVSWYQQTPGQGLQFLFEYFSETQRNKGNFPGRFSGRQFSNSRSEMNVSTLELGDSALYLCASSLGLAGGSYEQYFGPGTRLTVT.

The CDR3 DNA follows: TGTGCCAGCAGTTACCCCGGGACAGATTCAGATACGCAGTATTTT. As protein: CASSYPGTDSDTQYF. V usage is TRBV6-5 and J usage is TRBJ2-3; 7 bases align to TRBD1. Losses at the gene ends were 2 bases for V and 4 bases for J; bases not matched to a gene: 6. Per the germline V gene, CDR1 is MNHEY and CDR2 is SVGAGI. The CDR3 loop spans 15 amino acids.

This sequence joins TRBV6-5 and TRBJ2-1; a weak D match, TRBD2 (5 bases). The germline V and J ends were trimmed by 2 bases and 6 bases, with 11 bases remaining between them. CDR1 and CDR2 from the germline V gene are MNHEY and SVGAGI. The CDR3 totals 14 residues. This CDR3 is CASSYPGSGNEQFF. The DNA for the CDR3 is TGTGCCAGCAGTTACCCGGGGAGTGGCAATGAGCAGTTCTTC.

This chain links TRBV5-4 with TRBJ2-3, with TRBD2 matching over 14 bases. With 2 bases clipped from V and 3 bases from J, the junction kept 8 bases outside the gene matches. The CDR3 is 18 residues long. Germline values: CDR1 SGHNT, CDR2 YYREEE (reference sequence). The CDR3 DNA sequence: TGTGCCAGCAGCTTTTCCGGGACTAGCGGGAGTGGGACAGATACGCAGTATTTT. It translates to CASSFSGTSGSGTDTQYF.

The chain has TRBV6-5 and TRBJ2-1; 7 nucleotides match TRBD2. The CDR3 runs to 15 residues. In germline, CDR1 is MNHEY, CDR2 SVGAGI. Trimming cost V 2 bases and J 5 bases; bases outside gene matches: 6. CDR3 in amino acids: CASSYGWEGHNEQFF. In DNA, the CDR3 is TGTGCCAGCAGTTACGGATGGGAGGGCCACAATGAGCAGTTCTTC.

This clone was seen once. The chain recombines TRBV5-1 with TRBJ1-5; the match to TRBD1 covers 7 bases. The CDR3 covers 15 residues. Germline V lookup: CDR1 SGHRS, CDR2 YFSETQ. The V and J ends lost 5 bases and 5 bases, in that order; junction bases with no gene match: 10. The CDR3, as DNA: TGCGCCAGCAGTTCGACCACAGGGGCGGATCAGCCCCAGCATTTT. This translates into CASSSTTGADQPQHF.

The chain combines TRBV27 with TRBJ2-3, with 8 bases that match TRBD2. CDR1 and CDR2 from the germline V gene are MNHEY and SMNVEV (reference sequence). Trimming at V came to 6 bases and at J to 1 base, leaving 9 bases not matched to a gene. This CDR3 is 16 amino acids long. The CDR3 spells CASSETSGPRTDTQYF. CDR3 sequence (DNA): TGTGCCAGCAGCGAAACTAGCGGCCCGCGCACAGATACGCAGTATTTT.

This chain joins TRBV30 and TRBJ1-1; 7 nucleotides line up with TRBD1. CDR3 length: 13 residues. CDR1 GTSNPN and CDR2 SVGIG come from the germline V gene (reference sequence). The ends lost 0 bases at V and 4 bases at J; junction bases unmatched: 2. The chain's CDR3 is CAWSVKGATEAFF. DNA for the CDR3: TGTGCCTGGAGTGTAAAGGGGGCCACTGAAGCTTTCTTT.